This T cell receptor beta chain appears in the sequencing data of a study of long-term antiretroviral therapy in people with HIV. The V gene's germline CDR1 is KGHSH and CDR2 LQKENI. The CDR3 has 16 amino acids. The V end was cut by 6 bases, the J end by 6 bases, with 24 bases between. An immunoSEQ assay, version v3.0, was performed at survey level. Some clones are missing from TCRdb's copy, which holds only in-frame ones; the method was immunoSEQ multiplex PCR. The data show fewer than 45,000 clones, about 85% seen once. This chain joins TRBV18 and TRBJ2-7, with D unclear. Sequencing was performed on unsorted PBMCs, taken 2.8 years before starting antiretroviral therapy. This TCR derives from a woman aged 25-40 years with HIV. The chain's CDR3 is CASSPYLGGPLFEQYF. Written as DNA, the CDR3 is TGTGCCAGCTCGCCCTATCTGGGTGGCCCTCTCTTCGAGCAGTACTTC.